A single sample gave rise to the 27 T cell receptor beta chains below, sequenced in a study of blood T cells in healthy people across ages. Together with a sample-barcoded 5' primer, a J-beta primer mix was included in a second PCR lasting about 7 to 12 cycles. Via MiXCR, TCRdb re-called the 5' RACE reads, giving one row per CDR3 protein. The table records more than 650,000 distinct CDR3 sequences, approximately 22% of them present only once. Material: blood. The receptors were sampled from a man in his sixties or seventies in good health.

This clonotype was counted a few times. The chain joins TRBV7-9 to TRBJ1-2; unclear D gene. V dropped 2 bases and J dropped 7 bases, with 8 bases sitting between them. This CDR3 is built from 12 residues. Germline-derived CDR1 and CDR2 are SEHNR and FQNEAQ (reference sequence). The CDR3, as DNA: TGTGCCAGCAGCTTAATCGACACTGGCTACACCTTC. This codes for CASSLIDTGYTF.

Only a few counts were recorded for this clonotype. The chain carries TRBV29-1 and TRBJ2-2; D possibly uses TRBD1 or TRBD2 (5 bases each). The V and J ends lost 4 bases and 5 bases respectively, with 11 bases between them. This CDR3 has 13 amino acids. From germline, CDR1 is SQVTM and CDR2 ANQGSEA. CDR3 in amino acids: CSVGGVGTGELFF. The CDR3 bases are TGCAGCGTTGGAGGGGTCGGGACCGGGGAGCTGTTTTTT.

This clonotype was observed a handful of times. The chain links TRBV15 to TRBJ1-4; D may be TRBD1 (6 bases). Germline assignment: CDR1 LNHNV and CDR2 YYDKDF (reference sequence). V gave up 1 base and J gave up 1 base, with 13 bases separating them. The CDR3 totals 17 residues. The CDR3: CATSRGQGTLTNEKLFF. The CDR3 coding sequence is TGTGCCACCAGCAGAGGTCAGGGGACCCTAACTAATGAAAAACTGTTTTTT.

This chain connects TRBV20-1 to TRBJ2-4; 7 bases line up with TRBD2. V lost 3 bases, J lost 3 bases, and 5 bases stayed unmatched. The CDR3 runs to 14 residues. The germline CDR1 and CDR2 sequences are DFQATT and SNEGSKA (reference sequence). CDR3 sequence (DNA): TGCAGTGCTAGCCCTAGCGGCCTCAAAAACATTCAGTACTTC. It encodes CSASPSGLKNIQYF.

This clonotype showed up just a few times. This chain joins TRBV20-1 and TRBJ2-3, with 11 bases identical to TRBD2. The trim removed 4 bases at V and 2 bases at J, leaving 8 bases unmatched. Germline CDR1 and CDR2: DFQATT and SNEGSKA (reference sequence). The CDR3 is 16 residues long. The CDR3 DNA reads TGCAGTGCTAAAGCACTAGCGGGAGCCTTCACAGATACGCAGTATTTT. Amino acids: CSAKALAGAFTDTQYF.

The chain couples TRBV5-1 to TRBJ1-1; weak D call: TRBD1 (5 bases). Germline V gives CDR1 SGHRS, CDR2 YFSETQ. The CDR3 covers 14 residues. Deletions cut 4 bases from V and 0 bases from J, with 10 bases between. Here the CDR3 DNA reads TGCGCCAGCAGCCAGGGAAGTATGAACACTGAAGCTTTCTTT. Amino acids: CASSQGSMNTEAFF.

This chain joins TRBV7-2 and TRBJ2-5; 7 positions match TRBD1. The germline V gene encodes CDR1 SGHTA and CDR2 FQGNSA. This CDR3 has 14 residues. After removal of 3 bases from V and 5 bases from J, the junction contained 6 bases not matched to a gene. CDR3 DNA sequence: TGTGCCAGCAGCTTGCACAGGGGTATGGAGACCCAGTACTTC. This codes for CASSLHRGMETQYF.

This clonotype was recorded at least ten times. The gene calls are TRBV5-5 and TRBJ2-1; D is undetermined. The CDR3 is 11 amino acids. Looked up from germline, CDR1 is SGHKS and CDR2 is YYEKEE (reference sequence). V lost 4 bases and J lost 6, with 5 bases in between. The CDR3 region has the DNA TGTGCCAGCAGCCACAGCAATGAGCAGTTCTTC. It specifies CASSHSNEQFF.

The chain couples TRBV7-2 to TRBJ2-3; D is uncertain. With 5 bases removed from V and 4 bases from J, the gap between germline ends came to 10 bases. This CDR3 comprises 13 residues. Looked up from germline, CDR1 is SGHTA and CDR2 is FQGNSA. CDR3 in DNA: TGTGCCAGCAGCATCAATTCGGCAGATACGCAGTATTTT. It is translated as CASSINSADTQYF.

This clonotype has only a few counts. This chain uses TRBV7-3 with TRBJ2-3; 9 nucleotides align to TRBD2. Germline V gene sequence: CDR1 SGHTA, CDR2 FQGTGA. CDR3 length equals 15 residues. Germline trimming cut 5 bases from V and 2 bases from J; bases unmatched to any gene: 5. The CDR3 region is CASSPRTSVTDTQYF. CDR3 in DNA: TGTGCCAGCAGCCCCCGGACTAGCGTCACAGATACGCAGTATTTT.

The genes are TRBV12-3 or TRBV12-4 and TRBJ1-2; 8 nucleotides line up with TRBD1. With V trimmed by 4 bases and J by 8 bases, 9 bases remained unmatched. CDR3 length: 14 amino acids. The CDR3 nucleotides read TGTGCCAGCAGTTCTTCCTCCAGGGGGCTCGGCTACACCTTC. It codes for CASSSSSRGLGYTF.

This clonotype was detected many times. The CDR3 DNA is TGCAGTGCTGGGCCCCTTACTAGCATCGGAGAGACCCAGTACTTC. It encodes CSAGPLTSIGETQYF. J is TRBJ2-5 and V is TRBV20-1; the D gene is possibly TRBD2 (6 bases). From germline, CDR1 is DFQATT and CDR2 SNEGSKA (reference sequence). Trimming removed 5 bases at V and 4 bases at J, with 20 bases between. This CDR3 region has 15 residues.

The CDR3 region is CSARRQPASYEQYF. CDR3 in DNA: TGCAGTGCTAGACGACAGCCAGCCTCCTACGAGCAGTACTTC. This chain uses TRBV20-1 with TRBJ2-5, with TRBD1 as a possible D gene (5 bases). The J call is doubtful: the DNA matches TRBJ2-7 better. The CDR3 extends over 14 amino acids. Per the germline V gene, CDR1 is DFQATT and CDR2 is SNEGSKA (reference sequence).

The chain combines TRBV20-1 with TRBJ2-5; TRBD2 aligns across 8 bases. Germline values: CDR1 DFQATT, CDR2 SNEGSKA (reference sequence). Trimming removed 4 bases from V and 8 bases from J; junction bases left unmatched: 12. The CDR3 is made up of 14 amino acids. CDR3: CSATKLSGGETQYF. Written as DNA, the CDR3 is TGCAGTGCTACTAAATTAAGCGGGGGTGAAACCCAGTACTTC.

The rearrangement joins TRBV20-1 to TRBJ1-5; a weak D match, TRBD1 (6 bases). Germline CDR1 reads DFQATT; CDR2 reads SNEGSKA (reference sequence). Trimming removed 3 bases at V and 5 bases at J, with 11 bases between. This CDR3 contains 13 residues. The CDR3 region is CSASTGFDQPQHF. The CDR3 DNA reads TGCAGTGCTAGCACAGGGTTCGATCAGCCCCAGCATTTT.

This clonotype has a handful of counts. The chain joins TRBV7-9 to TRBJ1-1; D not certain. Between the trimmed V and J ends, which lost 5 bases and 4 bases, there was a span of 14 bases. The CDR3 is 14 amino acids. CDR1 and CDR2 (germline): SEHNR, FQNEAQ (reference sequence). CDR3 bases: TGTGCCAGCAGCCAAACTGGGGATGGCACTGAAGCTTTCTTT. It encodes CASSQTGDGTEAFF.

The chain links TRBV4-3 to TRBJ2-5; D is perhaps TRBD1 (5 bases). Trimming took off 0 bases at V and 4 bases at J, with 12 bases between the two ends. This CDR3 region has 15 residues. CDR1 and CDR2 (germline): LGHNA, YSLEER. The CDR3 coding sequence is TGCGCCAGCAGCCAAGACCTTGGCAGGGCAGAGACCCAGTACTTC. As protein: CASSQDLGRAETQYF.

Regarding this clonotype: One junction end does not reproduce the germline sequence, and a read error may be involved. The gene calls are TRBV5-1 and TRBJ2-5, with 11 nucleotides matching TRBD1. With the DNA end fitting TRBJ2-7 better, the J assignment may be wrong. This CDR3 has 16 residues. Germline V gene sequence: CDR1 SGHRS, CDR2 YFSETQ. CDR3 protein: CAGSLAGTGGQYEQYF. CDR3 in DNA: TGCGCCGGCAGCTTGGCCGGGACAGGGGGGCAGTACGAGCAGTACTTC.

The chain combines TRBV6-5 with TRBJ1-1; TRBD1 matches at 12 bases. This CDR3 spans 18 amino acids. V shed 0 bases and J 6 bases; nucleotides not matched to a gene: 11. The germline V gene has CDR1 MNHEY and CDR2 SVGAGI. The CDR3 loop reads CASSYSGTGGGGSPEAFF. DNA of the CDR3: TGTGCCAGCAGTTACTCCGGGACAGGGGGCGGCGGGTCCCCTGAAGCTTTCTTT.

This clonotype was detected a few times. The chain links TRBV7-2 to TRBJ2-7, with D possibly being TRBD2 (5 bases). The J call could be wrong; TRBJ2-5 is a better fit for the DNA end. The germline V gene has CDR1 SGHTA and CDR2 FQGNSA. The CDR3 has 15 amino acids. The CDR3 loop reads CASSLQSGMGETQYF. The CDR3 nucleotides are TGTGCCAGCAGCTTACAATCGGGGATGGGGGAGACCCAGTACTTC.

V and J are TRBV5-1 and TRBJ1-1, with no clear D. V lost 5 bases to trimming and J lost 1 base, with 12 bases between them. This CDR3 comprises 14 residues. Germline-derived CDR1 and CDR2 are SGHRS and YFSETQ. The CDR3 DNA sequence: TGCGCCAGCAGTTCGTCCCACCAGAACACTGAAGCTTTCTTT. Encoded protein: CASSSSHQNTEAFF.

This clonotype was counted only a few times. This chain links TRBV5-5 with TRBJ2-5, with 13 nucleotides matching TRBD2. The J call may be incorrect, as the DNA end agrees better with TRBJ2-1. CDR3 length: 17 residues. CDR1 and CDR2 from the germline V gene are SGHKS and YYEKEE (reference sequence). In DNA form, the CDR3 reads TGTGCCAGCAGCTCAAAAACTAGCGGGGGGGCTGGGGATGAGCAGTTCTTC. Translating gives CASSSKTSGGAGDEQFF.

A few counts support this clonotype. The chain couples TRBV2 to TRBJ1-4, with 7 nucleotides matching TRBD1. This CDR3 spans 13 amino acids. The germline CDR1 and CDR2 sequences are SNHLY and FYNNEI. The V segment lost 8 bases and the J segment 6 bases; nucleotides outside the gene matches: 6. CDR3 region: CASADRVDEKLFF. For the CDR3, the DNA is TGTGCCAGCGCCGACAGGGTCGATGAAAAACTGTTTTTT.

V usage is TRBV5-1 and J usage is TRBJ2-5; 9 nucleotides match TRBD2. The CDR3 extends over 15 amino acids. J lost 4 bases, V lost 4 bases, and 8 bases had no gene match. Germline assignment: CDR1 SGHRS and CDR2 YFSETQ. The CDR3 loop is CASSPRTSEGETQYF. The CDR3 DNA reads as TGCGCCAGCAGCCCCCGGACTAGCGAGGGAGAGACCCAGTACTTC.

This clonotype was picked up many times. CDR3 protein: CASSTRLAGGTDTQYF. For the CDR3, the DNA is TGTGCCAGCAGTACCCGACTAGCGGGGGGCACAGATACGCAGTATTTT. The chain joins TRBV12-3 or TRBV12-4 to TRBJ2-3; 12 nucleotides line up with TRBD2. This CDR3 contains 16 residues. Losses at the gene ends were 5 bases for V and 1 base for J; bases not matched to a gene: 4.

Notes on this clonotype: An end of the junction differs from the germline gene, which may be a read error. This chain uses TRBV29-1 with TRBJ2-1; 9 bases match TRBD2. Germline V gene data show CDR1 as SQVTM and CDR2 as ANQGSEA. The CDR3 runs to 12 residues. This CDR3 reads CSVPSRRGGRIF. Here the CDR3 DNA reads TGCAGCGTTCCATCTAGGCGGGGGGGAAGAATCTTC.

V and J are TRBV20-1 and TRBJ1-2; D gene uncertain. The V gene's germline CDR1 is DFQATT and CDR2 SNEGSKA (reference sequence). V gave up 3 bases and J gave up 4 bases, with 15 bases separating them. The CDR3 sequence is 14 residues long. The CDR3 sequence: CSASAGPYGYGYTF. CDR3 nucleotides: TGCAGTGCTAGCGCCGGGCCTTACGGCTATGGCTACACCTTC.